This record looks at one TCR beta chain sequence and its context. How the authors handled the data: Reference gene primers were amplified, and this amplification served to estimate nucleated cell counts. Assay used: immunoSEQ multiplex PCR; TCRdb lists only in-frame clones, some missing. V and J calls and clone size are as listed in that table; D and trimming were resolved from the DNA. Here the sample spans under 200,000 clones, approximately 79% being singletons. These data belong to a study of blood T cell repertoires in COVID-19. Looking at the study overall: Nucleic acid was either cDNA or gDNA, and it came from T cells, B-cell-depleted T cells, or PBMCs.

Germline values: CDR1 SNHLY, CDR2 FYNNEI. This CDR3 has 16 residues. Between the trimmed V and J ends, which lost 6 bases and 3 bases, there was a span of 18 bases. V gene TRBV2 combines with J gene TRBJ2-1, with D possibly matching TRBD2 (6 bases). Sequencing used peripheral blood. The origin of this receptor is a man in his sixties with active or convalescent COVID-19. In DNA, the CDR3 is TGTGCCAGCAGGAGGGACGGAGGGGTCCTCTACAATGAGCAGTTCTTC. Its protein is CASRRDGGVLYNEQFF.